The 10 T cell receptor beta chains listed next were all sequenced from one sample in a study of blood T cell repertoires in COVID-19 (dated by TCRdb to 2020 to 2021). The library was prepared using the immunoSEQ multiplex PCR assay. As stored in TCRdb, this immuneACCESS dataset retains in-frame rearrangements with V and J assigned. A fraction of the clones does not appear; measured against another copy, unresolved V genes explain less than half of the discrepancy, and the remainder lacks a known reason. This sample has under 250,000 clones in its table, and about 90% of those were observed once. Of the sample, over 2.5% is held by the ten largest clones. Sequencing input: PBMCs or T cells enriched from blood (not recorded which). The source is a middle-aged woman who had been exposed to COVID-19.

This sequence joins TRBV5-1 and TRBJ1-2, with D maybe TRBD1 (5 bases). Germline V CDR1 and CDR2: SGHRS, YFSETQ. The CDR3 covers 13 residues. V shed 0 bases and J shed 8 bases, with 11 bases lying between them. The CDR3 DNA is TGCGCCAGCAGCTTGGCTACAGGCGTAGGCTACACCTTC. Translation gives CASSLATGVGYTF.

V gene TRBV19 combines with J gene TRBJ2-2; 9 bases line up with TRBD2. This CDR3 has 20 amino acids. Trimming at V came to 2 bases and at J to 4 bases, leaving 17 bases not matched to a gene. From germline, CDR1 is LNHDA and CDR2 SQIVND (reference sequence). This chain's CDR3 is CASSISPGWRGGRFTGELFF. The DNA of the CDR3 is TGTGCCAGTAGTATATCGCCAGGATGGCGGGGGGGCCGTTTCACCGGGGAGCTGTTTTTT.

The chain links TRBV7-9 to TRBJ2-7, with no clear D. This CDR3 is 12 amino acids long. Trimming took off 5 bases at V and 5 bases at J, with 10 bases between the two ends. Germline V lookup: CDR1 SEHNR, CDR2 FQNEAQ (reference sequence). CDR3 residues: CASSPHPNEQYF. The CDR3 nucleotides are TGTGCCAGCAGCCCCCATCCTAACGAGCAGTACTTC.

The CDR3 DNA sequence: TGTGCCAGCAGCTGGGCCGCGACTAATGAAAAACTGTTTTTT. As protein: CASSWAATNEKLFF. The chain uses TRBV7-9 and TRBJ1-4; D not resolved. The CDR3 is 14 amino acids. Germline V gene sequence: CDR1 SEHNR, CDR2 FQNEAQ (reference sequence). Trimming took 4 bases from V and 2 from J, leaving 8 bases between them.

This rearrangement joins TRBV4-3 to TRBJ2-2, with D perhaps matching TRBD1 (5 bases). Germline V gene sequence: CDR1 LGHNA, CDR2 YSLEER. The V and J ends lost 4 bases and 7 bases respectively, with 16 bases between them. This CDR3 spans 15 amino acids. The CDR3 reads CASSPQGGLGGELFF. In DNA form, the CDR3 reads TGCGCCAGCAGCCCGCAGGGTGGATTGGGCGGGGAGCTGTTTTTT.

The V call is TRBV7-9, the J call TRBJ2-7, with TRBD2 matching over 7 bases. CDR1 is SEHNR and CDR2 is FQNEAQ in the germline V gene (reference sequence). The CDR3 is 18 residues long. V was clipped by 4 bases and J by 0 bases; unmatched bases: 15. CDR3 nucleotides: TGTGCCAGCAGCTCCGCCGTGGCTAGCGGCCCAAGCTCCTACGAGCAGTACGTC. Protein: CASSSAVASGPSSYEQYV.

CDR3 in amino acids: CASSLRSGVVSYEQYF. The CDR3 DNA follows: TGTGCCAGCAGCCTACGATCGGGGGTTGTCTCCTACGAGCAGTACTTC. The chain joins TRBV21-1 to TRBJ2-7; the table's D gene call, TRBD2, was not cross checked with the DNA. TRBV21-1 constitutes a pseudogene. The CDR3 runs 16 residues.

V is TRBV27 and J is TRBJ2-1, with D possibly being TRBD2 (5 bases). The germline V gene encodes CDR1 MNHEY and CDR2 SMNVEV (reference sequence). CDR3 length equals 12 residues. V shed 8 bases and J shed 5 bases, with 10 bases lying between them. The CDR3 sequence: CASYGSNNEQFF. The CDR3 DNA reads TGTGCCAGCTATGGGAGTAACAATGAGCAGTTCTTC.

The chain links TRBV18 to TRBJ2-5; D is undetermined. The CDR3 consists of 15 residues. Germline lookup yields CDR1 KGHSH and CDR2 LQKENI. Trimming removed 0 bases from V and 1 base from J, with 9 bases in between. Written as DNA, the CDR3 is TGTGCCAGCTCACCACCGTCTTTGAGCCAAGAGACCCAGTACTTC. Encoded protein: CASSPPSLSQETQYF.

CDR3: CASSYPAGVGGETQYF. CDR3 DNA sequence: TGTGCCAGCAGTTACCCGGCGGGAGTCGGGGGAGAGACCCAGTACTTC. The V and J genes are TRBV6-2 or TRBV6-3 and TRBJ2-5; 7 bases match TRBD2. This CDR3 is built from 16 residues. V trimming: 2 bases; J trimming: 4 bases; junction bases outside the gene matches: 10. Germline lookup yields CDR1 MNHEY and CDR2 SVGEGT.